The T cell receptor (beta chain) under discussion was sequenced for a study of shared clonotypes between healthy human individuals. General study points: Of the naive CD4 clonotypes, roughly 5.2% were shared across a few donors. Generally, naive subsets came out with larger estimated richness than memory subsets.

A word on this clone: Its specificity is unknown.

Healthy and HIV-negative, the adult donors had no recent acute infections or vaccinations. CD4+ cells yielded CD45RA+ naive and CD45RA-negative memory subsets. The table came from immunoSEQ multiplex PCR; TCRdb's copy has only in-frame clones and leaves some out. Of some 1.5 million clones listed, roughly 96% are singletons. J lost 8 bases, V lost 5 bases, and 6 bases had no gene match. The CDR3 runs to 16 residues. The V gene's germline CDR1 is SGHNT and CDR2 YENEEA. V is TRBV11-3 and J is TRBJ2-1, with 16 bases identical to TRBD2. The clonotype comes from a man aged 25 to 40 in good health. The specimen was naive CD4+ T cells sorted from blood. Stated subset: CD45RA+ positively selected. CDR3 sequence: CASSQGLAGGPHEQFF. The CDR3 nucleotides are TGTGCCAGCAGCCAGGGACTAGCGGGAGGGCCACATGAGCAGTTCTTC.